Below are 9 T cell receptor beta chains sequenced from a single sample in a study of CD8 T cells in Susac syndrome. With random hexamers, reverse transcription was performed on about 0.5 to 1 ug of RNA. TCRdb redid the calling of the immunoSEQ multiplex PCR reads with MiXCR, one entry per CDR3 protein. Found here are fewer than 350,000 distinct CDR3 sequences, 92% of them singletons; the top ten hold about 0.07%. The specimen was CD4+ T cells from PBMCs. The receptors stem from a human donor with multiple sclerosis.

The CDR3 here is CATSRDFTGELFF. CDR3 DNA: TGTGCCACCAGCAGAGATTTCACCGGGGAGCTGTTTTTT. J is TRBJ2-2 and V is TRBV15; no clear D gene. This CDR3 comprises 13 residues. V gave up 0 bases and J gave up 4 bases, with 3 bases separating them. Germline V gene data show CDR1 as LNHNV and CDR2 as YYDKDF (reference sequence).

The chain employs TRBV29-1 and TRBJ2-1; perhaps TRBD2 as D (6 bases). Germline loops: CDR1 SQVTM, CDR2 ANQGSEA. CDR3 length: 16 amino acids. V lost 7 bases and J lost 3, with 22 bases in between. As DNA, the CDR3 is TGCAGCGCCCCGGAAGGGGTGGCGGGGTTCTACAATGAGCAGTTCTTC. Amino acid sequence: CSAPEGVAGFYNEQFF.

This clonotype was found once. The chain is built from TRBV20-1 and TRBJ2-3; D possibly uses TRBD1 or TRBD2 (5 bases each). Germline values: CDR1 DFQATT, CDR2 SNEGSKA (reference sequence). The CDR3 length is 13 residues. V lost 5 bases and J 4 bases, leaving 13 bases between the germline ends. The CDR3 here is CSALTLGADTQYF. For the CDR3, the DNA is TGCAGTGCTTTAACGTTGGGGGCAGATACGCAGTATTTT.

The CDR3 nucleotides read TGCAGTGCCAAGGGACAGGTTGCAAATCAGCCCCAGCATTTT. Protein product: CSAKGQVANQPQHF. V and J are TRBV20-1 and TRBJ1-5, with 8 nucleotides matching TRBD1. V trimming: 6 bases; J trimming: 4 bases; junction bases outside the gene matches: 8. The CDR3 length is 14 residues. The germline CDR1 and CDR2 sequences are DFQATT and SNEGSKA (reference sequence).

The gene calls are TRBV12-3 or TRBV12-4 and TRBJ2-1, with D tentatively TRBD2 (5 bases). Trimming took 7 bases from V and 10 from J, leaving 17 bases between them. The CDR3 has 13 amino acids. The CDR3 loop is CASTAGGFREQFF. Written as DNA, the CDR3 is TGTGCCAGCACCGCGGGCGGCTTTAGGGAGCAGTTCTTC.

The V and J genes are TRBV6-5 and TRBJ1-1; TRBD1 matches 11 bases. Germline CDR1 and CDR2: MNHEY and SVGAGI. The CDR3 is 14 amino acids. Unmatched junction bases numbered 9, after V lost 5 bases and J lost 10 bases. DNA for the CDR3: TGTGCCAGCAGTAGGGACAGGGGGTTACTAGGAGCTTTCTTT. Protein product: CASSRDRGLLGAFF.

The CDR3 reads CSARYGRNTEAFF. CDR3 nucleotides: TGCAGTGCCCGCTACGGGAGGAACACTGAAGCTTTCTTT. The gene calls are TRBV20-1 and TRBJ1-1; D is uncertain. CDR1 and CDR2 from the germline V gene are DFQATT and SNEGSKA (reference sequence). The CDR3 consists of 13 residues. The V and J ends lost 6 bases and 1 base respectively, with 12 bases between them.

The genes are TRBV6-5 and TRBJ1-1; no clear D. V lost 5 bases, J lost 7 bases, and 8 bases lay in between. The CDR3 contains 11 residues. From germline, CDR1 is MNHEY and CDR2 SVGAGI. The CDR3 sequence is CASSRSDEAFF. CDR3 DNA sequence: TGTGCCAGCAGTCGATCAGATGAAGCTTTCTTT.

J is TRBJ2-4 and V is TRBV7-2; D may be TRBD2 (6 bases). Germline values: CDR1 SGHTA, CDR2 FQGNSA. CDR3 length: 16 residues. The V end was cut by 5 bases, the J end by 3 bases, with 17 bases between. The CDR3 DNA reads as TGTGCCAGCAGCAGGGACTCGGCGAGCTACAAAAACATTCAGTACTTC. The encoded protein is CASSRDSASYKNIQYF.